A selection of T cell receptor beta chains follows, all from one sample in a study of blood T cell repertoires in COVID-19. Only in-frame clones appear in the TCRdb table, and some are missing; sequencing was by immunoSEQ multiplex PCR. Here the sample spans approximately 440,000 clones, roughly 87% being singletons. Specimen: PBMCs or T cells enriched from blood (not recorded which). The receptors were sampled from a woman aged 18-29 years who had recovered from COVID-19. CDR3s include the opening cysteine and the closing phenylalanine or tryptophan. The D gene is left open where the match is weak. Expanded clones are given a class, and other clones once, few, many or no size at all.

clone_size	d_call	v_call	j_call	cdr3_nt	cdr3_aa
.	.	TRBV19	TRBJ1-5	TGTGCCACCGACGGGGGATATAGCAATCAGCCCCAGCATTTT	CATDGGYSNQPQHF
.	TRBD1	TRBV6-5	TRBJ1-6	TGTGCCAGCAGTTCCCTAAGGGACAGGGGGCCCTCTTTT	CASSSLRDRGPSF
.	.	TRBV5-5	TRBJ1-5	TGTGCCAGCAGCCCTGGACTGGGAATATCAGGGCCCCAGCATTTT	CASSPGLGISGPQHF
.	.	TRBV9	TRBJ2-1	TGTGCCAGCAGCCCCCGTAGGGGAATAGAATACAATGAGCAGTTCTTC	CASSPRRGIEYNEQFF
once	.	TRBV10-3	TRBJ2-7	TGTGCCATCAGTGAGTTGGGGGGGGCCAACGAGCAGTACTTC	CAISELGGANEQYF
.	.	TRBV12-5	TRBJ2-3	TGTGCTAGTGGTTTGACGGGAATCTCAGATACGCAGTATTTT	CASGLTGISDTQYF
.	.	TRBV19	TRBJ1-4	TGTGCCAGCGCCGGGAGAAACGGGGAAAAACTGTTTTTT	CASAGRNGEKLFF
.	TRBD2	TRBV6-5	TRBJ2-5	TGTGCCAGCAGTCTGAATAGCGGGGGTAGAGAGACCCAGTACTTC	CASSLNSGGRETQYF
.	TRBD2	TRBV9	TRBJ2-3	TGTGCCAGCAGCGGGGGGACTAGCGTAGCAGATACGCAGTATTTT	CASSGGTSVADTQYF
.	.	TRBV2	TRBJ1-2	TGTGCCAGCAGTGACCGGGGAGGTGACTATGGCTACACCTTC	CASSDRGGDYGYTF
few	TRBD1	TRBV28	TRBJ1-2	TGTGCCAGCAGTGCCGATGCACAGGGGGACTATGGCTACACCTTC	CASSADAQGDYGYTF
.	TRBD1	TRBV18	TRBJ2-2	TGTGCCAGCTCCCTGAGACAGGGGAGGAACACCGGGGAGCTGTTTTTT	CASSLRQGRNTGELFF
.	.	TRBV12-3/TRBV12-4	TRBJ1-2	TGTGCCAGCAGTTCGATGGGGGCCTATGGCTACACCTTC	CASSSMGAYGYTF
.	TRBD1	TRBV28	TRBJ2-5	TGTGCCAGCAGTACGACAGGGTCCCTACAAGAGACCCAGTACTTC	CASSTTGSLQETQYF
.	.	TRBV28	TRBJ1-5	TGTGCCAGCAACCCCAGGGATCAGCCCCAGCATTTT	CASNPRDQPQHF
.	.	TRBV28	TRBJ1-1	TGTGCCAGCTATTCGGGCACTGAAGCTTTCTTT	CASYSGTEAFF
.	.	TRBV28	TRBJ2-7	TGTGCCAGCACGTCGAGCTCCTACGAGCAGTACTTC	CASTSSSYEQYF
.	.	TRBV7-2	TRBJ2-5	TGTGCCAGCAGTCGCTTGGGGGGACAGTACTTC	CASSRLGGQYF
.	.	TRBV4-2	TRBJ1-5	TGTGCCAGCAGCCAAGATGGCACAGGGCCATTCCTTACCCAGCATTTT	CASSQDGTGPFLTQHF
few	.	TRBV27	TRBJ1-1	TGTGCCAGCAGTCCCACACCCGAAATGAACACTGAAGCTTTCTTT	CASSPTPEMNTEAFF
once	.	TRBV27	TRBJ1-1	TGTGCCAGCAGTTTCTCAGGAAACACTGAAGCTTTCTTT	CASSFSGNTEAFF
.	.	TRBV18	TRBJ2-5	TGTGCCAGCTCTCTCCAAGAGACCCAGTACTTC	CASSLQETQYF
few	TRBD2	TRBV6-6	TRBJ2-1	TGTGCCAGCAGTCGCCCGACTAGCGGGGGGGCCAGGTACAATGAGCAGTTCTTC	CASSRPTSGGARYNEQFF
.	TRBD1	TRBV18	TRBJ1-1	TGTGCCAGCTCACTACAGGGACAGCCAAACGGTGAAGCTTTCTTT	CASSLQGQPNGEAFF
.	.	TRBV28	TRBJ1-2	TGTGCCAGCAGTCGCGATGATGGCTACACCTTC	CASSRDDGYTF
once	.	TRBV25-1	TRBJ1-2	TGTGCCAGCAGTGACTCTAGGGAGGGAGCTAACTATGGCTACACCTTC	CASSDSREGANYGYTF
.	.	TRBV11-2	TRBJ2-1	TGTGCCAGCAGCTTAGACTCAGGGTCCTCCTACAATGAGCAGTTCTTC	CASSLDSGSSYNEQFF
.	.	TRBV6-5	TRBJ2-5	TGTGCCAGCAGCCCCCGCCTGGCTGGGACCCAGTACTTC	CASSPRLAGTQYF
.	.	TRBV19	TRBJ1-1	TGTGCCAGTAGTATGGGGGCGGGCGCCACTGAAGCTTTCTTT	CASSMGAGATEAFF
.	.	TRBV13	TRBJ2-7	TGTGCCAGCAGCTTAGGAAGCGGACGGAAGTACTTC	CASSLGSGRKYF
.	TRBD1	TRBV5-6	TRBJ1-4	TGTGCCAGCAGCTCGGACAGGGAGAATGAAAAACTGTTTTTT	CASSSDRENEKLFF
.	TRBD1	TRBV19	TRBJ1-1	TGTGCCAGTACGGGACAGCCGAACACTGAAGCTTTCTTT	CASTGQPNTEAFF
once	.	TRBV19	TRBJ1-6	TGTGCCAGTAGTATATATCCCAATTCACCCCTCCACTTT	CASSIYPNSPLHF
.	.	TRBV12-5	TRBJ1-3	TGTGCTAGTGCGGCGGAGTCCTCTGGAAACACCATATATTTT	CASAAESSGNTIYF
.	.	TRBV7-9	TRBJ2-3	TGTGCCAGCAGCTTAGACCCCGGGCGGGGAGGCACAGATACGCAGTATTTT	CASSLDPGRGGTDTQYF
.	.	TRBV5-6	TRBJ2-3	TGTGCCAGCAGCTCGGGACTGCGCACAGATACGCAGTATTTT	CASSSGLRTDTQYF
.	.	TRBV6-5	TRBJ2-5	TGTGCCAGCAGGCAGGGGGGAGAGACCCAGTACTTC	CASRQGGETQYF
.	.	TRBV5-6	TRBJ1-1	TGTGCCAGCAGCTTGGTAGGAAGGGAGGCCTATGACACTGAAGCTTTCTTT	CASSLVGREAYDTEAFF
.	.	TRBV12-3/TRBV12-4	TRBJ2-1	TGTGCCAGCAGTTTATCGACTGGTGAGCAGTTCTTC	CASSLSTGEQFF
.	TRBD2	TRBV5-1	TRBJ2-3	TGCGCCAGCCAACTAGCGGGGGGGAGGACAGATACGCAGTATTTT	CASQLAGGRTDTQYF
few	.	TRBV3-1/TRBV3-2	TRBJ2-4	TGTGCCAGCAGCGGCTTTACGCCGCCCATTCAGTACTTC	CASSGFTPPIQYF
.	.	TRBV12-3/TRBV12-4	TRBJ1-1	TGTGCCAGCAGTTCTACCCCGGGAGCTGAAGCTTTCTTT	CASSSTPGAEAFF
.	TRBD1	TRBV6-4	TRBJ1-1	TGTGCCAGCAGTGACTCAGAACAGGGGGCGAATGCTTTCTTT	CASSDSEQGANAFF
.	.	TRBV28	TRBJ1-2	TGTGCCAGCAGTTCGGGAGGATCTGGCTATGGCTACACCTTC	CASSSGGSGYGYTF
.	TRBD1	TRBV4-1	TRBJ1-1	TGCGCCAGCAGCCCCCTGATAAGGGGGCGTGATCACACTGAAGCTTTCTTT	CASSPLIRGRDHTEAFF
.	.	TRBV5-6	TRBJ1-2	TGTGCCAGCAGCCAAAGGACAGACGACTATGGCTACACCTTC	CASSQRTDDYGYTF
.	.	TRBV28	TRBJ1-2	TGTGCCAGCAGTTCGCTCACACAGATTGGCTACACCTTC	CASSSLTQIGYTF
once	TRBD1	TRBV19	TRBJ2-5	TGTGCCAGTGCCCCTGGACAGGGGATCGGAGAGACCCAGTACTTC	CASAPGQGIGETQYF
few	TRBD1	TRBV30	TRBJ1-2	TGTGCCTGGAGTGTTACTCGGACAGGGGGAGGCTATGGCTACACCTTC	CAWSVTRTGGGYGYTF
.	.	TRBV5-1	TRBJ1-6	TGCGCCAGCAGCCCAACCCCTGCTTATACGGCGGATTCACCCCTCCACTTT	CASSPTPAYTADSPLHF
.	TRBD1	TRBV27	TRBJ1-6	TGTGCCAGCAGTTTATGGACAGGAACGAATTCACCCCTCCACTTT	CASSLWTGTNSPLHF
.	.	TRBV3-1/TRBV3-2	TRBJ1-3	TGTGCCAGCAGCCGCACGTTTAGCTCTGGAAACACCATATATTTT	CASSRTFSSGNTIYF
once	TRBD1	TRBV5-4	TRBJ1-4	TGTGCCAGCCACCGGGACAGGGATGAAAAACTGTTTTTT	CASHRDRDEKLFF
.	.	TRBV9	TRBJ2-3	TGTGCCAGCAGCGTTACTTCTCGCGGGGCCACAGATACGCAGTATTTT	CASSVTSRGATDTQYF
.	TRBD1	TRBV27	TRBJ1-2	TGTGCCAGCAGTCCCGACAGGGGGCGTAGCTATGGCTACACCTTC	CASSPDRGRSYGYTF
.	TRBD1	TRBV7-6	TRBJ2-5	TGTGCCAGCAGCCAAGGACAGGGGCGCGGGAAGACCCAGTACTTC	CASSQGQGRGKTQYF
.	.	TRBV9	TRBJ1-2	TGTGCCAGCAGCGTAAGGAGGATCTATGGCTACACCTTC	CASSVRRIYGYTF
.	TRBD1	TRBV7-9	TRBJ2-5	TGTGCCGGCTGGACAGGAAGCTCGCAAGAGACCCAGTACTTC	CAGWTGSSQETQYF
once	TRBD1	TRBV18	TRBJ2-7	TGTGCCAGCTCATCTAACAGGGGTCCCTCCTACGAGCAGTACTTC	CASSSNRGPSYEQYF
.	.	TRBV11-2	TRBJ1-6	TGTGCCAGCAGCCTCTCGAGTGGATCTAGACATTCACCCCTCCACTTT	CASSLSSGSRHSPLHF